The sequence of this T cell receptor (beta chain) was determined in a study of cytomegalovirus exposure and HLA in healthy donors. Study outcomes and limitations: Apart from CMV serostatus, no immune exposure information was available. Listed as cytomegalovirus-associated were approximately 160 TCR beta chains.

Trimming took off 7 bases at V and 0 bases at J, with 15 bases between the two ends. CDR1 and CDR2 (germline): MNHEY, SMNVEV (reference sequence). The CDR3 length is 15 residues. Donors counted as nominally healthy when sampled, yet unrecorded immune exposures were likely. PCR employed 60 Vbeta and 13 Jbeta primers. Study processing details: Later reanalysis found roughly 80 million unique TCR beta chains, 10 million to 14 million of them shared. TCRdb's table, derived via immunoSEQ multiplex PCR, lists solely in-frame clones and lacks some. The DNA was the basis for D and trimming; V, J and clone size are from that table. There are about 150,000 clones in the sample; around 78% occur only once, and approximately 1.8% lies in the top ten. As regards this clone: Its antigen is currently unknown.

V and J are TRBV27 and TRBJ1-1, with a possible D match to TRBD1 (5 bases). This receptor was taken from a young woman in good health and CMV-seronegative. Specimen: PBMCs. DNA of the CDR3: TGTGCCAGCACCGATAGGGGAATCATGAACACTGAAGCTTTCTTT. This sequence encodes CASTDRGIMNTEAFF.